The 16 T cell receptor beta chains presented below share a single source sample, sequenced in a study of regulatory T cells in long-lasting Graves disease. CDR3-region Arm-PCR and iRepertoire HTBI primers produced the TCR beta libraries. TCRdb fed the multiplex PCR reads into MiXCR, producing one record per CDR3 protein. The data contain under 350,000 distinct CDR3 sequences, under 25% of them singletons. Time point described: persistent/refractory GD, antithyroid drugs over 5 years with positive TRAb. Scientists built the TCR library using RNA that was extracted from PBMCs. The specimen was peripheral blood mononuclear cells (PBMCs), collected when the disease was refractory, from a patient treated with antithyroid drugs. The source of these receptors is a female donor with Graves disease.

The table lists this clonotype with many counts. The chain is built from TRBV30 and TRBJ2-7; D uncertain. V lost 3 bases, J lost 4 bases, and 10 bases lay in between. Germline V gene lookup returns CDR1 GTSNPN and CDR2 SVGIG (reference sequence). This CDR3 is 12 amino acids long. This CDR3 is CAWSPLGYEQYF. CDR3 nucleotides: TGTGCCTGGAGCCCCCTAGGATACGAGCAGTACTTC. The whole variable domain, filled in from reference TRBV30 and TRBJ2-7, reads SQTIHQWPATLVQPVGSPLSLECTVEGTSNPNLYWYRQAAGRGLQLLFYSVGIGQISSEVPQNLSASRPQDRQFILSSKKLLLSDSGFYLCAWSPLGYEQYFGPGTRLTVT.

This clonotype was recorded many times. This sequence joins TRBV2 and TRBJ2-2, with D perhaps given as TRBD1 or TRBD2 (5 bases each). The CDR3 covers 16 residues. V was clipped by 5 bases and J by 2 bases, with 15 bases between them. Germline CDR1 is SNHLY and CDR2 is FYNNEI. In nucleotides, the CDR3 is TGTGCCAGCAGTAAAACCAGGGACCCCAACACCGGGGAGCTGTTTTTT. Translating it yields CASSKTRDPNTGELFF.

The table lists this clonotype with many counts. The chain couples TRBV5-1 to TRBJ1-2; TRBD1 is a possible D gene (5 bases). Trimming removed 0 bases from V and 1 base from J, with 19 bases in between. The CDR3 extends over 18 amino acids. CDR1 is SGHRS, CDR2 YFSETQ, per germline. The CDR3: CASSLGRDGLFLNYGYTF. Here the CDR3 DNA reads TGCGCCAGCAGCTTGGGCCGGGACGGACTATTCCTTAACTATGGCTACACCTTC.

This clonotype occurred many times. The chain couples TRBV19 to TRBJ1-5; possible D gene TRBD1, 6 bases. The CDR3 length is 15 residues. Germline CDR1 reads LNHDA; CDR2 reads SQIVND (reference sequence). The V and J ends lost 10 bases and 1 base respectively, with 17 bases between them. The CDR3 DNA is TGTGCCACCCACTCAGGGGAGCGGAGCAATCAGCCCCAGCATTTT. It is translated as CATHSGERSNQPQHF.

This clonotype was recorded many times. The CDR3: CASSPAGRTGELFF. CDR3 nucleotides: TGTGCCAGCAGTCCCGCGGGCAGGACCGGGGAGCTGTTTTTT. The gene calls are TRBV28 and TRBJ2-2; D is possibly TRBD2 (5 bases). The CDR3 is 14 residues long. V gave up 5 bases and J gave up 5 bases, with 12 bases separating them. Germline V lookup: CDR1 MDHEN, CDR2 SYDVKM. Filled out from reference TRBV28 and TRBJ2-2, the complete variable domain reads DVKVTQSSRYLVKRTGEKVFLECVQDMDHENMFWYRQDPGLGLRLIYFSYDVKMKEKGDIPEGYSVSREKKERFSLILESASTNQTSMYLCASSPAGRTGELFFGEGSRLTVL.

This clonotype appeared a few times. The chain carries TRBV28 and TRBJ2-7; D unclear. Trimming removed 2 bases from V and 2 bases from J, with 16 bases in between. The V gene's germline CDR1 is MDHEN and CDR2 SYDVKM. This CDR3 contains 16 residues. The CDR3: CASSLRAGIRTYEQYF. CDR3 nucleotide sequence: TGTGCCAGCAGTTTACGTGCAGGCATACGAACCTACGAGCAGTACTTC.

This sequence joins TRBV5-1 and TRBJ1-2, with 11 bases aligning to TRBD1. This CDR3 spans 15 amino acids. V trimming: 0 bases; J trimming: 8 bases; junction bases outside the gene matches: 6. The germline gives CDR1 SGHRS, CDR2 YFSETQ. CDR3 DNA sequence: TGCGCCAGCAGCTTGGCGGACAGGGGGCTAAGAGGCTACACCTTC. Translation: CASSLADRGLRGYTF.

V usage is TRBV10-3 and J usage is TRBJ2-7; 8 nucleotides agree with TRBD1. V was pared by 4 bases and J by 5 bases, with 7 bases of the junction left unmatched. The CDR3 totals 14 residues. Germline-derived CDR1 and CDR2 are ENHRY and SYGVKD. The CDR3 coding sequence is TGTGCCATCAGTGTTGGCAGGGGGCTGGACGAGCAGTACTTC. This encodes CAISVGRGLDEQYF.

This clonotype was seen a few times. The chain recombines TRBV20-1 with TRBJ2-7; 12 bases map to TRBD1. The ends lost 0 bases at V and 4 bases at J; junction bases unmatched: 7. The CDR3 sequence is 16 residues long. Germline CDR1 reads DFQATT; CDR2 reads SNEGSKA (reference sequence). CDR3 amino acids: CSARDLWDRGLYEQYF. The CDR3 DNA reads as TGCAGTGCTAGAGATCTCTGGGACAGGGGGCTTTACGAGCAGTACTTC.

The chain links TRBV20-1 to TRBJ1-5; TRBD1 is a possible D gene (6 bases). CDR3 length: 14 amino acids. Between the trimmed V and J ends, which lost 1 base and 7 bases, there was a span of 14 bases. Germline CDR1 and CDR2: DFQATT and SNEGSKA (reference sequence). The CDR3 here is CSARGGGLGQPQHF. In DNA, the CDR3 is TGCAGTGCTAGAGGAGGGGGTCTTGGGCAGCCCCAGCATTTT.

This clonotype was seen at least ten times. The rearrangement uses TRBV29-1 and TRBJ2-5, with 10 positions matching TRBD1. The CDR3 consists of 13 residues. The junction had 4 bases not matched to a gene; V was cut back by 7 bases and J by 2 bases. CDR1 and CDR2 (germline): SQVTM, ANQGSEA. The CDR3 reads CSAGTGVQETQYF. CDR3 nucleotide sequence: TGCAGCGCAGGGACAGGGGTACAAGAGACCCAGTACTTC.

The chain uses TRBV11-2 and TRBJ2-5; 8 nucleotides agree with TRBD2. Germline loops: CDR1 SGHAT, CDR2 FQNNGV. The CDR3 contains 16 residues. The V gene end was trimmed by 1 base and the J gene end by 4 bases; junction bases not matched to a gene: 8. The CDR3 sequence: CASSLVPGLVGETQYF. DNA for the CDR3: TGTGCCAGCAGCTTAGTACCGGGACTAGTGGGAGAGACCCAGTACTTC.

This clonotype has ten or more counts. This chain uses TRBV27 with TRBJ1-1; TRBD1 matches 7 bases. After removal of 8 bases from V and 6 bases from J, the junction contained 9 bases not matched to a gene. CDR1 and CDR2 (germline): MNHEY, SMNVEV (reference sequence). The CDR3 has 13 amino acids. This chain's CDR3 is CASRPEGAAEAFF. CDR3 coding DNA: TGTGCCAGCCGCCCAGAGGGGGCCGCTGAAGCTTTCTTT.

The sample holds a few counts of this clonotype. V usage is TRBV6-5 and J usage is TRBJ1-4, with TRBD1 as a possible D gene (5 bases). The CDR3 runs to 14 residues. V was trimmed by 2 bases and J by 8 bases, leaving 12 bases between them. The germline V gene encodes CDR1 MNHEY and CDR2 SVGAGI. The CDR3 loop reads CASSYRGVDEKLFF. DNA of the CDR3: TGTGCCAGCAGTTACCGGGGGGTAGACGAAAAACTGTTTTTT.

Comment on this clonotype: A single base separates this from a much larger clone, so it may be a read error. CDR3: CASSEAPTAVTYEQFF. The CDR3 nucleotides read TGTGCCAGCAGTGAAGCGCCCACTGCCGTAACCTACGAGCAGTTCTTC. V is TRBV2 and J is TRBJ2-7; D call uncertain. The better agreement between TRBJ2-1 and the DNA end casts doubt on the J call. This CDR3 has 16 residues. Germline CDR1 reads SNHLY; CDR2 reads FYNNEI.

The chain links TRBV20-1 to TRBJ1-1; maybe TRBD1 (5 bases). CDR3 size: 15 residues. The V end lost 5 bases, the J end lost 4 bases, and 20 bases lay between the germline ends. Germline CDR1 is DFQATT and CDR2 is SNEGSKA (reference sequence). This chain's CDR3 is CSAPRGPARGTEAFF. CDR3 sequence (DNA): TGCAGTGCTCCGAGGGGACCGGCTCGGGGCACTGAAGCTTTCTTT.